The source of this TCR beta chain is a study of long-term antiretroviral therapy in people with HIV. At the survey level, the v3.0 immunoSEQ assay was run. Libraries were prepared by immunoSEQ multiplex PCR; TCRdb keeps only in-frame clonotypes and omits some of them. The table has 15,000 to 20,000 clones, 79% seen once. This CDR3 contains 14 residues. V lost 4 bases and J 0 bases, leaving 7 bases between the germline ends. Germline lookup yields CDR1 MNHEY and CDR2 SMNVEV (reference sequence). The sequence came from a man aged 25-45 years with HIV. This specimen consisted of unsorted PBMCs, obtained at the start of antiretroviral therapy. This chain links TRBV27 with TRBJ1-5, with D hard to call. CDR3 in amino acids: CASSSQNSNQPQHF. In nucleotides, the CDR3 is TGTGCCAGCAGTTCACAGAATAGCAATCAGCCCCAGCATTTT.